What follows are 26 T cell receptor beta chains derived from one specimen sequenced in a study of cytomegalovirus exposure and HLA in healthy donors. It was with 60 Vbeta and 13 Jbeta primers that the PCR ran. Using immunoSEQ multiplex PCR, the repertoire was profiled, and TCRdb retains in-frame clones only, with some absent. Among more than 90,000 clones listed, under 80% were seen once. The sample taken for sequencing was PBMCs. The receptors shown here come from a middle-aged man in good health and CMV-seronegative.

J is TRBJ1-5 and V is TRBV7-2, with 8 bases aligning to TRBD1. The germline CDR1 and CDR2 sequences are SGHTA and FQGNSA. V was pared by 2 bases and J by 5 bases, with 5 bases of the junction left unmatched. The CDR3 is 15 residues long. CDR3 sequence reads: CASSLRQGFYQPQHF. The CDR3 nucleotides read TGTGCCAGCAGCTTAAGACAGGGGTTTTATCAGCCCCAGCATTTT.

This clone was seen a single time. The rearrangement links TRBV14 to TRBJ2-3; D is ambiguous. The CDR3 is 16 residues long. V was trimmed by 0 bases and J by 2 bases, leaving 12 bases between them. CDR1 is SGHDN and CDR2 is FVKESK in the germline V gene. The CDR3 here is CASSQDLIDFTDTQYF. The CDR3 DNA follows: TGTGCCAGCAGCCAAGATCTCATAGACTTCACAGATACGCAGTATTTT.

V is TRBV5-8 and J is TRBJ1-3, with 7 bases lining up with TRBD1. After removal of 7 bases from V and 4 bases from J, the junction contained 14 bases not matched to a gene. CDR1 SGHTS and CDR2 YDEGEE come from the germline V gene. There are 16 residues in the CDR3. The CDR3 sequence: CASPSSRTGPGNTIYF. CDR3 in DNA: TGTGCCAGCCCCTCGTCCAGGACAGGCCCCGGAAACACCATATATTTT.

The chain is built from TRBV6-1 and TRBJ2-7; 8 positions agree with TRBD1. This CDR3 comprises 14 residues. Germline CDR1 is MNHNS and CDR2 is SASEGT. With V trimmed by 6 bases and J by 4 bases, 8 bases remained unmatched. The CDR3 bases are TGTGCCAGCAGCCTGACAGGGGTTTCTTACGAGCAGTACTTC. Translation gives CASSLTGVSYEQYF.

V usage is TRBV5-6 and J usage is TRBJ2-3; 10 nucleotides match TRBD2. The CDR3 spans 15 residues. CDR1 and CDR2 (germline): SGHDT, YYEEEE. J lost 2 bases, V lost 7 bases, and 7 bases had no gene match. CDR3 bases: TGTGCCAGCGGACTAGCGGCCTTCTACACAGATACGCAGTATTTT. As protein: CASGLAAFYTDTQYF.

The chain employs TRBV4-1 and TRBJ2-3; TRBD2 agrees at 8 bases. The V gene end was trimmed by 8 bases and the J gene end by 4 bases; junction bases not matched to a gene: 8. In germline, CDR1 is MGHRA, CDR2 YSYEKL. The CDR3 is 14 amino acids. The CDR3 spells CASERGSGADTQYF. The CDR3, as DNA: TGCGCCAGCGAGCGGGGGAGTGGAGCAGATACGCAGTATTTT.

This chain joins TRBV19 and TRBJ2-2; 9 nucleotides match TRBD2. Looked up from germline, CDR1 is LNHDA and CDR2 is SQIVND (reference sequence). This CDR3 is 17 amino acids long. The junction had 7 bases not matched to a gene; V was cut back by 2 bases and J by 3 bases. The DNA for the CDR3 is TGTGCCAGTAGTATATCGGCGGGGGGGACCCACACCGGGGAGCTGTTTTTT. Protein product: CASSISAGGTHTGELFF.

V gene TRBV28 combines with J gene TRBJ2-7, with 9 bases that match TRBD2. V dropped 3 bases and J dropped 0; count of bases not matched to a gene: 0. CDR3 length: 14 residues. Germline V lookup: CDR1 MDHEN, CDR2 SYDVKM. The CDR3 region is CASSFSGSSYEQYF. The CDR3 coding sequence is TGTGCCAGCAGTTTTAGCGGGAGCTCCTACGAGCAGTACTTC.

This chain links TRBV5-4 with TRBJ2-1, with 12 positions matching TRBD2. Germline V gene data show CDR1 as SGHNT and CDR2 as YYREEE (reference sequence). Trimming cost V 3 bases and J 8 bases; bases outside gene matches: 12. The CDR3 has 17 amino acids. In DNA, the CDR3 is TGTGCCAGCAGCTCCCCTAGCGGGAGGGCAAAAGTCGATGAGCAGTTCTTC. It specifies CASSSPSGRAKVDEQFF.

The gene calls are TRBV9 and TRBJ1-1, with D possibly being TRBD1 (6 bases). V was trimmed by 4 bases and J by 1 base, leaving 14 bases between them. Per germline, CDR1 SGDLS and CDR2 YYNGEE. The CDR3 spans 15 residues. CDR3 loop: CASSPRDTQNTEAFF. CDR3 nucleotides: TGTGCCAGCAGCCCCCGGGACACCCAGAACACTGAAGCTTTCTTT.

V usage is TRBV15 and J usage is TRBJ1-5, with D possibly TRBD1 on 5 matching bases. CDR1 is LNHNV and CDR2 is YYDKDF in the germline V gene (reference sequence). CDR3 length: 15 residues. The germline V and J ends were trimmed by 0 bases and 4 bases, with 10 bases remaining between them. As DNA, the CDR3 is TGTGCCACCAGCAGAGATCTGTCAGGGAATCAGCCCCAGCATTTT. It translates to CATSRDLSGNQPQHF.

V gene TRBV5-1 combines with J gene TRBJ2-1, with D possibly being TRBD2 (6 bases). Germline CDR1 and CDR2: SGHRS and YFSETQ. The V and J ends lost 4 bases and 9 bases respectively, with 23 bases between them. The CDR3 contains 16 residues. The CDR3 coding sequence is TGCGCCAGCAGCGTCACAGGATTTTCCAACGGGGGTGAGCAGTTCTTC. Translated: CASSVTGFSNGGEQFF.

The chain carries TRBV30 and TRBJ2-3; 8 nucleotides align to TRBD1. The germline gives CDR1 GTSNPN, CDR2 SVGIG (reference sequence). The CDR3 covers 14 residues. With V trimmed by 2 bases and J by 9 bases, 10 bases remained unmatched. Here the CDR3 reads CAWSLDRGRGTQYF. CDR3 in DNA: TGTGCCTGGAGTTTAGACAGGGGTCGAGGAACGCAGTATTTT.

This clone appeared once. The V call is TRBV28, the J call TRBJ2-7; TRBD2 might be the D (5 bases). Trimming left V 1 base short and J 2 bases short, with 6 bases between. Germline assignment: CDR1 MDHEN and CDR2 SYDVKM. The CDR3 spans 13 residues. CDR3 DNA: TGTGCCAGCAGTTTATCTAGCCCCTACGAGCAGTACTTC. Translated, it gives CASSLSSPYEQYF.

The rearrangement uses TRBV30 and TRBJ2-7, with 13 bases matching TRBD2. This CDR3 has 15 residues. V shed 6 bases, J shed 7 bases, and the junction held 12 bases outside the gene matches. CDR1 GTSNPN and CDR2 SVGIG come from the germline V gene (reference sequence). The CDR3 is CACRTSGGPPREQYF. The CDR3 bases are TGTGCCTGCAGGACTAGCGGGGGCCCCCCGAGGGAGCAGTACTTC.

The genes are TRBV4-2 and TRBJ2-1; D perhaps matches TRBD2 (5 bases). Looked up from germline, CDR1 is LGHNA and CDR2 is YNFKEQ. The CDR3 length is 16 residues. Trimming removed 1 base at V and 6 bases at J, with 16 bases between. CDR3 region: CASSQGVGVVSNEQFF. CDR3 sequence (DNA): TGTGCCAGCAGCCAAGGTGTCGGGGTAGTAAGCAATGAGCAGTTCTTC.

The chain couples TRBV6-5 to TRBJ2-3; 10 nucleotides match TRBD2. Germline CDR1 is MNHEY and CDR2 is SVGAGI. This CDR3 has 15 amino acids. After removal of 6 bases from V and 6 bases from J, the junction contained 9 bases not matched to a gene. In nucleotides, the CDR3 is TGTGCCAGCAGGGCTAGCGGGAGCGAGGTGGATACGCAGTATTTT. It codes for CASRASGSEVDTQYF.

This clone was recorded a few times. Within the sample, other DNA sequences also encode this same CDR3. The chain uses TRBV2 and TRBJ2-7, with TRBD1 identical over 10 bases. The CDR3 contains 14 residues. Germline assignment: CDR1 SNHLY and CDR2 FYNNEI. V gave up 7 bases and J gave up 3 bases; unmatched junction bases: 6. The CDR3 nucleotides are TGTGCCAGCACCAGGGACAGGGGACACTACGAGCAGTACTTC. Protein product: CASTRDRGHYEQYF.

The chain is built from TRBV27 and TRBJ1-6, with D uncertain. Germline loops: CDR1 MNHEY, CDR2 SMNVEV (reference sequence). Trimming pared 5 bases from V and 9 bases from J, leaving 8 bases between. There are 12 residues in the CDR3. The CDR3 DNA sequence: TGTGCCAGCAGTGGAGTCCTTTCACCCCTCCACTTT. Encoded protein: CASSGVLSPLHF.

CDR3 coding DNA: TGCGCCAGCAGTTCCGACAGCTTGAACACCGGGGAGCTGTTTTTT. Translating gives CASSSDSLNTGELFF. The V and J genes are TRBV10-1 and TRBJ2-2; TRBD1 is a possible D gene (5 bases). The CDR3 is 15 residues long. Germline loops: CDR1 WNHNN, CDR2 SYGVQD (reference sequence). V lost 5 bases and J 1 base, leaving 11 bases between the germline ends.

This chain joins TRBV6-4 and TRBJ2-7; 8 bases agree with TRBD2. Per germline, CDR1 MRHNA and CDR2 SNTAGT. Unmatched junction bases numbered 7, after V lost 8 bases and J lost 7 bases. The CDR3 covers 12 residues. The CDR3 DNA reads TGTGCCAGCGGGGGGCCTAGCGGGGAGCAGTACTTC. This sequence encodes CASGGPSGEQYF.

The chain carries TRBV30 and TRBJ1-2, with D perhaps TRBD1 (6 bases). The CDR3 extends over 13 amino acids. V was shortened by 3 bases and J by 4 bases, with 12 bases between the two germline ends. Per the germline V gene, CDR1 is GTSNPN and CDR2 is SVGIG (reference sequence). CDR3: CAWRGTGIYGYTF. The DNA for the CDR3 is TGTGCCTGGAGGGGTACAGGGATCTATGGCTACACCTTC.

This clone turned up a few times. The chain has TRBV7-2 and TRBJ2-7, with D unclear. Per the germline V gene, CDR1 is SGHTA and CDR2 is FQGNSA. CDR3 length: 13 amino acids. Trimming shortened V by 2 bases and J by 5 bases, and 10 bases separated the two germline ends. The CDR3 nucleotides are TGTGCCAGCAGCTTATCTTTGGCCGACGAGCAGTACTTC. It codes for CASSLSLADEQYF.

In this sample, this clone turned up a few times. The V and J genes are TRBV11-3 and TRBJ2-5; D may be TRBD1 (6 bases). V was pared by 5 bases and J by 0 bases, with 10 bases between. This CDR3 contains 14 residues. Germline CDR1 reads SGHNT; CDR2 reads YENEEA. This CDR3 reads CASSRGQNQETQYF. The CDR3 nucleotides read TGTGCCAGCAGCCGAGGACAGAACCAAGAGACCCAGTACTTC.

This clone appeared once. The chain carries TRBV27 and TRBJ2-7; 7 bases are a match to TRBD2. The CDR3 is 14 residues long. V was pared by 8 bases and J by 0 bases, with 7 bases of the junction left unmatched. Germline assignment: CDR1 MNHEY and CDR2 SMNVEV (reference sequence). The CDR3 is CASSPLADSYEQYF. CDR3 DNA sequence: TGTGCCAGCTCTCCGCTAGCGGACTCCTACGAGCAGTACTTC.

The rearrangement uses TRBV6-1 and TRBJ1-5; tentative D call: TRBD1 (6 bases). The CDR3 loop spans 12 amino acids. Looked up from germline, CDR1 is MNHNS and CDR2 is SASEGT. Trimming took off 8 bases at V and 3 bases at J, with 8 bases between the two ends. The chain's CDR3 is CASRDNNQPQHF. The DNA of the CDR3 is TGTGCCAGCCGGGACAACAATCAGCCCCAGCATTTT.